This record covers a single T cell receptor (beta chain). What it binds is not known. Vbeta (60) and Jbeta (13) primers were used in the PCR. Repertoires were generated with immunoSEQ multiplex PCR, while TCRdb's copy carries only in-frame clones and drops some. The table lists roughly 240,000 clones, 82% of them singletons. The sample is drawn from a study of cytomegalovirus exposure and HLA in healthy donors. Study-wide findings and caveats: Later on, an analysis showed TCR association rates differing by HLA locus, with DRB1 the most and HLA-C the fewest. An Asian-associated ancestry cluster reportedly showed fewer N-insertions than the approximately 630-donor mean in a later analysis. Most TCRs appeared rarely, but some public TCRs recurred in many donors. In a later analysis, a missense DCLRE1C variant was linked to TCR beta V- and J-gene trimming.

Trimming stripped 6 bases from V and 2 bases from J, with 4 bases between. Germline V gene data show CDR1 as MNHNY and CDR2 as SVGAGI (reference sequence). This CDR3 region has 12 residues. Sequencing input: PBMCs. The chain uses TRBV6-6 and TRBJ1-4; D call uncertain. This receptor was obtained from a woman aged 40 to 55 in good health and CMV-seropositive. DNA for the CDR3: TGTGCCAGCAGCCCGACTAATGAAAAACTGTTTTTT. Amino acids: CASSPTNEKLFF.